The 16 T cell receptor beta chains listed next were all sequenced from one sample in a study of cytomegalovirus exposure and HLA in healthy donors (dated by TCRdb to the late 2010s). Libraries were prepared through the immunoSEQ multiplex PCR assay. In its TCRdb copy, this immuneACCESS table keeps in-frame sequences only and misses some clones. Where compared with another copy, unresolved V genes explain less than half of these, and the others have no known cause. This sample has roughly 300,000 clones in its table, and 70% to 90% of those were observed once. The biggest ten clones account for 0.92% of the sample. The sequencing input was PBMCs. These receptors came from a woman aged 18-29 years in good health and CMV-seronegative.

The chain uses TRBV9 and TRBJ2-1; 13 bases agree with TRBD2. Looked up from germline, CDR1 is SGDLS and CDR2 is YYNGEE. The CDR3 runs 17 residues. V was pared by 0 bases and J by 8 bases, with 8 bases of the junction left unmatched. This chain's CDR3 is CASSVVSLAGGIDEQFF. The CDR3, as DNA: TGTGCCAGCAGCGTAGTCTCACTAGCGGGAGGGATAGATGAGCAGTTCTTC.

This clone has a single count. The gene calls are TRBV4-1 and TRBJ2-3; TRBD1 matches 11 bases. CDR3 length: 18 amino acids. Germline assignment: CDR1 MGHRA and CDR2 YSYEKL. The ends lost 3 bases at V and 3 bases at J; junction bases unmatched: 11. CDR3 coding DNA: TGCGCCAGCAGCCACCCCCTTACGGACAGGGGGCGTACAGATACGCAGTATTTT. Its protein is CASSHPLTDRGRTDTQYF.

V is TRBV7-2 and J is TRBJ2-3; weak D call: TRBD2 (7 bases). V was pared by 0 bases and J by 6 bases, with 10 bases between. There are 14 residues in the CDR3. Germline V CDR1 and CDR2: SGHTA, FQGNSA. The CDR3 bases are TGTGCCAGCAGCTTAGCTGGGAGGGGGGATACGCAGTATTTT. Its protein product is CASSLAGRGDTQYF.

This chain uses TRBV18 with TRBJ2-7; 8 bases map to TRBD1. This CDR3 has 16 amino acids. Germline assignment: CDR1 KGHSH and CDR2 LQKENI. With V trimmed by 0 bases and J by 3 bases, 7 bases remained unmatched. CDR3 residues: CASSPPRQGLHYEQYF. The CDR3 DNA sequence: TGTGCCAGCTCACCACCGCGACAGGGGTTGCACTACGAGCAGTACTTC.

This chain connects TRBV13 to TRBJ2-4; D might be TRBD2 (6 bases). V dropped 3 bases and J dropped 0 bases, with 12 bases sitting between them. Germline V gene data show CDR1 as PRHDT and CDR2 as FYEKMQ (reference sequence). The CDR3 length is 16 residues. The CDR3 here is CASSLRVGRAKNIQYF. As DNA, the CDR3 is TGTGCCAGCAGCTTGAGGGTCGGGAGAGCCAAAAACATTCAGTACTTC.

The chain is built from TRBV6-5 and TRBJ1-2; maybe TRBD1 (5 bases). Germline assignment: CDR1 MNHEY and CDR2 SVGAGI. The ends were cut back, 10 bases at V and 5 bases at J, with 20 bases in the middle. CDR3 length: 14 residues. CDR3 in amino acids: CATQSTFRAYGYTF. In DNA form, the CDR3 reads TGTGCCACCCAGAGTACCTTCAGGGCGTATGGCTACACCTTC.

The chain links TRBV15 to TRBJ2-3, with D uncertain. V was clipped by 9 bases and J by 0 bases, with 10 bases between them. The CDR3 contains 13 residues. Germline V CDR1 and CDR2: LNHNV, YYDKDF (reference sequence). The CDR3 loop reads CATSSKSTDTQYF. In nucleotides, the CDR3 is TGTGCCACGAGTAGCAAAAGCACAGATACGCAGTATTTT.

The V call is TRBV5-6, the J call TRBJ1-2; D is perhaps TRBD1 (6 bases). V gave up 3 bases and J gave up 0 bases, with 15 bases separating them. The CDR3 covers 16 residues. Germline values: CDR1 SGHDT, CDR2 YYEEEE. CDR3 DNA sequence: TGTGCCAGCAGCTCAACAGGGAGAGAAGCTAACTATGGCTACACCTTC. It encodes CASSSTGREANYGYTF.

The rearrangement links TRBV10-3 to TRBJ1-2; 10 nucleotides line up with TRBD1. Trimming took 3 bases from V and 8 from J; bases not matched to a gene: 3. CDR1 ENHRY and CDR2 SYGVKD come from the germline V gene. The CDR3 is 13 residues long. In DNA, the CDR3 is TGTGCCATCAGTGAAGACAGGGGGCGAGGCTACACCTTC. Protein sequence: CAISEDRGRGYTF.

V and J are TRBV9 and TRBJ2-7; 14 bases match TRBD2. The length of the CDR3 is 15 residues. Germline V gene data show CDR1 as SGDLS and CDR2 as YYNGEE. The V gene end was trimmed by 3 bases and the J gene end by 5 bases; junction bases not matched to a gene: 4. CDR3 region: CASSAGLAGVHEQYF. In nucleotides, the CDR3 is TGTGCCAGCAGCGCGGGACTAGCGGGAGTCCACGAGCAGTACTTC.

The gene calls are TRBV2 and TRBJ1-6; 10 bases align to TRBD1. Germline CDR1 SNHLY, CDR2 FYNNEI. The CDR3 is made up of 17 amino acids. The J segment lost 9 bases and the V segment lost 8 bases, leaving 16 bases of the junction unmatched. The CDR3 loop reads CASQDRGSPRVGSPLHF. The DNA of the CDR3 is TGTGCCAGCCAGGACAGGGGGTCCCCGCGGGTGGGTTCACCCCTCCACTTT.

The chain employs TRBV18 and TRBJ2-7; possibly TRBD1 for D (5 bases). Germline loops: CDR1 KGHSH, CDR2 LQKENI. V lost 0 bases, J lost 1 base, and 13 bases lay in between. This CDR3 region has 16 residues. CDR3 sequence: CASSPPLTVSSYEQYF. For the CDR3, the DNA is TGTGCCAGCTCACCACCGTTGACAGTTTCATCCTACGAGCAGTACTTC.

V and J are TRBV6-5 and TRBJ1-2; possible D gene TRBD1, 6 bases. V was pared by 9 bases and J by 8 bases, with 13 bases between. Per the germline V gene, CDR1 is MNHEY and CDR2 is SVGAGI. CDR3 length: 11 residues. The CDR3 coding sequence is TGTGCCAGTAGGAGGGGGGGAGGCTACACCTTC. Translated: CASRRGGGYTF.

This chain joins TRBV29-1 and TRBJ2-3, with TRBD1 as a possible D gene (5 bases). This CDR3 contains 16 residues. Trimming pared 6 bases from V and 6 bases from J, leaving 25 bases between. Germline V gene lookup returns CDR1 SQVTM and CDR2 ANQGSEA. CDR3 sequence: CSVDPQGSFYPDTQYF. CDR3 nucleotides: TGCAGCGTGGACCCCCAGGGATCGTTTTATCCGGATACGCAGTATTTT.

The rearrangement links TRBV2 to TRBJ2-7, with 7 bases identical to TRBD1. The CDR3 is 12 residues long. The J segment lost 2 bases and the V segment lost 11 bases, leaving 6 bases of the junction unmatched. CDR1 is SNHLY and CDR2 is FYNNEI in the germline V gene. The CDR3 here is CAVRQGAYEQYF. The CDR3 DNA reads TGTGCCGTTCGACAGGGCGCCTACGAGCAGTACTTC.

CDR3 coding DNA: TGTGCCAGTAGTATAAGTCCGGGGGATCTGGCTCAGCCCCAGCATTTT. It translates to CASSISPGDLAQPQHF. The chain couples TRBV19 to TRBJ1-5; tentative D call: TRBD1 (5 bases). The germline V gene encodes CDR1 LNHDA and CDR2 SQIVND (reference sequence). This CDR3 is 16 amino acids long. Trimming shortened V by 2 bases and J by 6 bases, and 17 bases separated the two germline ends.